Below are 2 T cell receptor beta chains sequenced from a single sample in a study of blood T cells in healthy people across ages (dated by TCRdb to between 2014 and 2016). The library was produced with 5' RACE. Sequenced on an Illumina HiSeq 2500. A second PCR of roughly 7 to 11 cycles was performed with a sample-barcoded 5' primer and a J-beta primer mix. TCRdb trimmed the raw reads at Q25, called clones with MiXCR and kept productive beta chains. Identical CDR3 proteins give one entry, which carries the most common genes and DNA. The sample table contains about 1 million distinct CDR3 sequences; only one count was recorded for 45% of them. The ten largest clones represent approximately 17% of the sample. Sequencing used blood. These receptors were obtained from a woman aged 60-75 years in good health.

The J gene is TRBJ2-2, the V gene TRBV2; 7 bases match TRBD2. Germline V lookup: CDR1 SNHLY, CDR2 FYNNEI. After removal of 9 bases from V and 7 bases from J, the junction contained 11 bases not matched to a gene. The CDR3 totals 14 residues. CDR3 residues: CASRPGTTVGELFF. The CDR3 region has the DNA TGTGCCAGTAGACCCGGGACTACAGTCGGGGAGCTGTTTTTT.

The chain links TRBV11-2 to TRBJ2-1; 7 bases are shared with TRBD2. The V gene end was trimmed by 5 bases and the J gene end by 2 bases; junction bases not matched to a gene: 9. CDR1 SGHAT and CDR2 FQNNGV come from the germline V gene. CDR3 length: 16 amino acids. CDR3 protein: CASSQDRGRAYNEQFF. For the CDR3, the DNA is TGTGCCAGCAGCCAAGATCGGGGGAGGGCCTACAATGAGCAGTTCTTC.